These T cell receptor beta chains were read from a single sample in a study of T cell repertoires in cytomegalovirus infection. MiXCR, applied by TCRdb to the reads, yields one record per CDR3 protein. The sample shows 200,000 to 250,000 distinct CDR3 sequences, roughly an eighth of them seen only once. Sequencing input: PBMCs. The source of these receptors is a human donor in good health (CMV status not recorded). Some clones in this sample may be carry-over from other donors' samples. Each CDR3 is given without its conserved first and last residue.

TRBJ2-1,TRBV28,ASSLDGGSSSF
TRBJ2-7,TRBV19,ASSIQGTGESEQY
TRBJ1-5,TRBV12-5,ASGGEGAQPQH
TRBJ2-4,TRBV19,ASSIVAGENIQY
TRBJ2-7,TRBV6-1,ASSSGTGSYEQY
TRBJ2-5,TRBV5-1,ASSSVGGPRETQY
TRBJ2-1,TRBV24-1,ATSDVTGTGSHNEQF
TRBJ1-6,TRBV7-2,ASSLDPGGYNSPLH
TRBJ2-6,TRBV30,AWSVEGTGPNVLT
TRBJ2-3,TRBV20-1,SARLTIADTQY
TRBJ2-5,TRBV9,ASSVGRGAQY
TRBJ1-1,TRBV28,ATRGKPEAF
TRBJ2-5,TRBV28,ASSLPLEKETQY
TRBJ1-1,TRBV25-1,ASSSDGNTEAF
TRBJ2-7,TRBV4-2,ASSQDSGGGPYEQY
TRBJ1-2,TRBV30,AWKRSGVRGYT
TRBJ1-4,TRBV28,ASSLGGGGEKLF